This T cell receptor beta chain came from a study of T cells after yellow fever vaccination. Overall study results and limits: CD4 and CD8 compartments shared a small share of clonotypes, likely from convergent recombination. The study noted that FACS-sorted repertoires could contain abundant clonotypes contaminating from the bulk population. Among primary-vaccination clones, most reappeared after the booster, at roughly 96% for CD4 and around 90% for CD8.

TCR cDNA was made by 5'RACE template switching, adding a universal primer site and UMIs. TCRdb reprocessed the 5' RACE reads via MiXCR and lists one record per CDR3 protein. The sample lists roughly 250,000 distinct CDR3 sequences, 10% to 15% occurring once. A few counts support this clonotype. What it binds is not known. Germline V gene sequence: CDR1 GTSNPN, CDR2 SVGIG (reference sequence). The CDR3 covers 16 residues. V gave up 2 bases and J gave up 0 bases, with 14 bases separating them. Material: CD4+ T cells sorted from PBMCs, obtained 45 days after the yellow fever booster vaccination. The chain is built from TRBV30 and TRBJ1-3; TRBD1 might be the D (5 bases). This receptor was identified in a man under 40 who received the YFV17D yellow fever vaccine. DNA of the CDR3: TGTGCCTGGAGTAGGGGACTTGTCAGCTCTGGAAACACCATATATTTT. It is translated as CAWSRGLVSSGNTIYF.